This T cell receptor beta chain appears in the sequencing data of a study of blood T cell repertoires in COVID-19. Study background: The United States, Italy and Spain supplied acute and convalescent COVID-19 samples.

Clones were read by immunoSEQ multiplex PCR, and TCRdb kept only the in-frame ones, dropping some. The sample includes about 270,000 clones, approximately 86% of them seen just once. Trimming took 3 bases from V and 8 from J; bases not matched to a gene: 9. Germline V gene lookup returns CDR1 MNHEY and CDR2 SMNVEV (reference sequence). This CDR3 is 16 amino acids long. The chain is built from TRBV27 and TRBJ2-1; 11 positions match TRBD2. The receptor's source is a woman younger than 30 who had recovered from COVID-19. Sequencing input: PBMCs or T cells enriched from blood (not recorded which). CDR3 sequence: CASSFLGLAGGHEQFF. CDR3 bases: TGTGCCAGCAGTTTCCTGGGGCTAGCGGGAGGCCATGAGCAGTTCTTC.